The T cell receptor beta chain described here comes from a study of blood T cell repertoires in COVID-19. Across the whole study: COVID-19 samples collected from the United States, Italy and Spain covered acute and convalescent phases. PBMCs, B-cell-depleted T cells, or T cells provided the cDNA or gDNA that made up the material.

Trimming cost V 9 bases and J 5 bases, with 13 bases left between them. The CDR3 is 13 amino acids. Libraries were prepared by immunoSEQ multiplex PCR; TCRdb keeps only in-frame clonotypes and omits some of them. The sample gives about 180,000 clones, more than 70% of which show up once; around 9% is in the top ten. Participants were aged roughly 18 to 100 years from around 24 US areas. Donors were grouped by their self-reported clinical history. The sequence was obtained from a woman between 25 and 40 years old who had recovered from COVID-19. The sample consisted of PBMCs or T cells enriched from blood (not recorded which). The chain is built from TRBV12-3 or TRBV12-4 and TRBJ2-2; D is perhaps TRBD1 (5 bases). The CDR3 DNA reads TGTGCCAGTGAAGGGGATAGGACCGGGGAGCTGTTTTTT. Translated, it gives CASEGDRTGELFF.